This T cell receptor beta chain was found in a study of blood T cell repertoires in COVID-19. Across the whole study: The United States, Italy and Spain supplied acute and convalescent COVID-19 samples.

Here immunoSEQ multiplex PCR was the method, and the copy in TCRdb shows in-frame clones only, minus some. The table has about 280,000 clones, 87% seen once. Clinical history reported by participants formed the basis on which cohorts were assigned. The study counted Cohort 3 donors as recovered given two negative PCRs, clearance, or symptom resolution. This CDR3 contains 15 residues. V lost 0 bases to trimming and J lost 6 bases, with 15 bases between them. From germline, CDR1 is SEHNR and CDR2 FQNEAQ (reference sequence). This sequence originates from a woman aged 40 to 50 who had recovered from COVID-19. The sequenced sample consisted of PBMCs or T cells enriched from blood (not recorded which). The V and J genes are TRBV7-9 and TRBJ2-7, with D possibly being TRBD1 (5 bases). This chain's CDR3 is CASSLALGPRFEQYF. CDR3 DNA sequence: TGTGCCAGCAGCTTAGCGCTGGGGCCCCGGTTCGAGCAGTACTTC.